This T cell receptor beta chain is from a study of shared T cell receptors in the human thymus. Here immunoSEQ multiplex PCR was the method, and the copy in TCRdb shows in-frame clones only, minus some. This table has hundreds of thousands of clones, approximately 89% appearing once. This sample was shared with a second study, whose subject was human thymus T cells. That work states: Donation was from healthy Finnish infants who were having corrective surgery that addressed congenital heart defects. Corrective heart surgery yielded the resections from which the thymus tissue came. Usage of V and J genes appeared biased in thymic and blood repertoires. Thymic repertoires overlap heavily among unrelated individuals, related research has reported.

The receptor comes from a boy younger than two with a congenital heart defect. The sequencing sample was made of thymocytes.

CDR3 residues: CASSLQGNPNTGELFF. CDR3 in DNA: TGTGCCAGCAGCTTACAGGGTAACCCGAACACCGGGGAGCTGTTTTTT. V usage is TRBV5-6 and J usage is TRBJ2-2; D possibly corresponds to TRBD1 (6 bases). Germline loops: CDR1 SGHDT, CDR2 YYEEEE. Trimming cost V 2 bases and J 0 bases, with 11 bases left between them. The CDR3 spans 16 residues. Combining the CDR3 with reference TRBV5-6 and TRBJ2-2 gives the whole variable domain DAGVTQSPTHLIKTRGQQVTLRCSPKSGHDTVSWYQQALGQGPQFIFQYYEEEERQRGNFPDRFSGHQFPNYSSELNVNALLLGDSALYLCASSLQGNPNTGELFFGEGSRLTVL.